The 12 T cell receptor beta chains given below trace back to one sample, sequenced in a study of T cell responses to AZD1222 COVID-19 vaccine. Only in-frame clones appear in the TCRdb table, and some are missing; sequencing was by immunoSEQ multiplex PCR. Of some 140,000 clones listed, around 89% are singletons. The sample was peripheral blood, taken on day 0 of AZD1222 vaccination. The receptor set was obtained from an adult in good health.

The chain joins TRBV28 to TRBJ1-2; 8 bases are shared with TRBD1. CDR3 size: 15 residues. The ends lost 5 bases at V and 4 bases at J; junction bases unmatched: 9. CDR1 and CDR2 (germline): MDHEN, SYDVKM. The CDR3 protein is CASSPPQGGSYGYTF. In DNA, the CDR3 is TGTGCCAGCAGTCCCCCACAGGGGGGTAGCTATGGCTACACCTTC.

This clone appeared a single time. This chain connects TRBV7-3 to TRBJ2-2; perhaps TRBD1 as D (6 bases). V lost 5 bases and J lost 0, with 10 bases in between. The CDR3 runs to 15 residues. Looked up from germline, CDR1 is SGHTA and CDR2 is FQGTGA. The CDR3 DNA sequence: TGTGCCAGCAGCCCCGACAGGACGAACACCGGGGAGCTGTTTTTT. This encodes CASSPDRTNTGELFF.

V is TRBV19 and J is TRBJ1-5; D ambiguous. V dropped 1 base and J dropped 5 bases, with 12 bases sitting between them. Germline V CDR1 and CDR2: LNHDA, SQIVND (reference sequence). The CDR3 consists of 15 residues. The chain's CDR3 is CASSIGALIHQPQHF. The CDR3 DNA reads TGTGCCAGTAGTATAGGGGCCCTTATCCATCAGCCCCAGCATTTT.

This chain uses TRBV14 with TRBJ1-2; D is uncertain. V lost 1 base to trimming and J lost 6 bases, with 9 bases between them. CDR3 length: 13 amino acids. CDR1 and CDR2 from the germline V gene are SGHDN and FVKESK. The CDR3 sequence is CASSQARGHGYTF. The CDR3 DNA sequence: TGTGCCAGCAGCCAAGCCAGAGGGCATGGCTACACCTTC.

The chain employs TRBV6-1 and TRBJ2-4, with 7 nucleotides matching TRBD1. Unmatched junction bases numbered 9, after V lost 1 base and J lost 6 bases. Germline CDR1 and CDR2: MNHNS and SASEGT. This CDR3 comprises 16 residues. CDR3 loop: CASSEGRGTATNIQYF. In DNA form, the CDR3 reads TGTGCCAGCAGTGAAGGTAGGGGGACAGCTACAAACATTCAGTACTTC.

The CDR3 nucleotides are TGTGCCAGCAGTGACTTCCGTGTAGGGGAAAAACTGTTTTTT. Translating it yields CASSDFRVGEKLFF. This chain links TRBV2 with TRBJ1-4; D unresolved. The V end was cut by 3 bases, the J end by 8 bases, with 13 bases between. The CDR3 spans 14 residues. Germline lookup yields CDR1 SNHLY and CDR2 FYNNEI.

The chain recombines TRBV6-2 or TRBV6-3 with TRBJ2-7; TRBD1 agrees at 8 bases. This CDR3 has 13 residues. Germline V gene lookup returns CDR1 MNHEY and CDR2 SVGEGT. J lost 5 bases, V lost 5 bases, and 5 bases had no gene match. CDR3 amino acids: CASSGGQGDEQYF. The DNA of the CDR3 is TGTGCCAGCAGTGGTGGACAGGGCGACGAGCAGTACTTC.

The chain is built from TRBV3-1 (or the pseudogene TRBV3-2) and TRBJ1-2, with 7 bases that match TRBD1. This CDR3 is 16 amino acids long. CDR1 and CDR2 from the germline V gene are LGHDT and YNNKEL (reference sequence). J lost 8 bases, V lost 3 bases, and 15 bases had no gene match. CDR3 DNA sequence: TGTGCCAGCAGCCAGTGGTCACAGGGGTTGATTACAGGCTACACCTTC. Its translation is CASSQWSQGLITGYTF.

The chain uses TRBV7-2 and TRBJ1-1, with TRBD1 matching over 9 bases. Per the germline V gene, CDR1 is SGHTA and CDR2 is FQGNSA. The CDR3 loop spans 15 amino acids. The V and J ends lost 2 bases and 0 bases, in that order; junction bases with no gene match: 1. This chain's CDR3 is CASSLTGGVNTEAFF. DNA of the CDR3: TGTGCCAGCAGCTTAACAGGGGGCGTGAACACTGAAGCTTTCTTT.

The rearrangement joins TRBV9 to TRBJ1-6, with D possibly being TRBD1 (5 bases). V gave up 0 bases and J gave up 10 bases, with 14 bases separating them. Germline V lookup: CDR1 SGDLS, CDR2 YYNGEE. The CDR3 spans 15 residues. In nucleotides, the CDR3 is TGTGCCAGCAGCGTAGATCCGGGAAGGGGATCACCCCTCCACTTT. The encoded protein is CASSVDPGRGSPLHF.

This chain joins TRBV20-1 and TRBJ1-2; 8 bases map to TRBD1. The CDR3 spans 12 residues. V lost 3 bases and J lost 8; bases outside the gene matches: 5. The germline CDR1 and CDR2 sequences are DFQATT and SNEGSKA (reference sequence). The CDR3 spells CSASPGGRGYTF. CDR3 in DNA: TGCAGTGCTAGTCCAGGGGGCCGGGGCTACACCTTC.

This chain uses TRBV4-3 with TRBJ2-7, with a tentative D call TRBD1 (5 bases). This CDR3 has 15 amino acids. The V gene lost 0 bases and the J gene lost 6 bases, with 15 bases spanning the gap. Germline values: CDR1 LGHNA, CDR2 YSLEER. CDR3 protein: CASSQEYTGSGEQYF. In DNA form, the CDR3 reads TGCGCCAGCAGCCAAGAGTATACAGGTTCGGGCGAGCAGTACTTC.